The entry below gives a single TCR beta chain sequence along with its context. Antigen: not known. Alongside a J-beta primer mix, a sample-barcoded 5' primer served in a second PCR lasting about 6 to 12 cycles. TCRdb processed the 5' RACE reads anew with MiXCR; each CDR3 protein has one entry. Among hundreds of thousands of distinct CDR3 sequences listed, 40% to 45% were seen once. This sample was taken from a study of blood T cells in healthy people across ages. For the study at large: Per two T cells, template switching captured roughly one barcoded beta molecule.

Germline-derived CDR1 and CDR2 are SQVTM and ANQGSEA. Trimming shortened V by 1 base and J by 1 base, and 13 bases separated the two germline ends. The CDR3 consists of 15 residues. Each sample yielded at least 5.5 micrograms of PBMC total RNA. Study conclusions and caveats: Using unsorted PBMCs precluded a conclusive naive versus antigen-experienced comparison. Estimates drawn from one million T cells were deemed to understate diversity.

Sequenced sample: blood. The chain employs TRBV29-1 and TRBJ1-1; the D gene is possibly TRBD1 (6 bases). The source is a man older than 75 in good health. CDR3 nucleotides: TGCAGCGTTGAAGTAAAAGGACAGACGAACACTGAAGCTTTCTTT. Its translation is CSVEVKGQTNTEAFF.